The 9 T cell receptor beta chains presented below share a single source sample, sequenced in a study of cytomegalovirus exposure and HLA in healthy donors. 13 Jbeta primers and 60 Vbeta primers were used for the PCR. Profiled with immunoSEQ multiplex PCR; TCRdb holds only in-frame clones, not every one. The repertoire holds about 140,000 clones, with over 65% as singletons. The sequencing input was PBMCs. Receptor source: a woman in her 30s in good health and CMV-seronegative.

The rearrangement links TRBV2 to TRBJ2-5, with D hard to call. The J call may be mistaken, given a closer DNA end match to TRBJ2-7. The CDR3 covers 13 residues. Germline loops: CDR1 SNHLY, CDR2 FYNNEI. The chain's CDR3 is CASSEPFRIEQYF. The CDR3 DNA follows: TGTGCCAGCAGTGAACCGTTTCGTATCGAGCAGTACTTC.

This clone occurred a few times. This chain links TRBV6-9 with TRBJ2-1; TRBD2 aligns across 15 bases. Germline values: CDR1 MNHGY, CDR2 SVAAGI. Trimming took 6 bases from V and 2 from J; bases not matched to a gene: 8. There are 18 residues in the CDR3. The CDR3 nucleotides are TGTGCCAGCAGGGAGCCGGGACTAGCGGGAGGCCCCTACAATGAGCAGTTCTTC. Translated: CASREPGLAGGPYNEQFF.

The V and J genes are TRBV7-8 and TRBJ2-7; TRBD1 matches at 9 bases. Germline V CDR1 and CDR2: SGHVS, FQNEAQ. V was clipped by 5 bases and J by 5 bases; unmatched bases: 7. The CDR3 runs to 14 residues. CDR3 bases: TGTGCCAGCAGCCGACGACAGGGGGACCACGAGCAGTACTTC. This codes for CASSRRQGDHEQYF.

This clone appeared once. V is TRBV19 and J is TRBJ2-6, with TRBD1 matching 8 bases. The CDR3 consists of 18 residues. V trimming: 8 bases; J trimming: 2 bases; junction bases outside the gene matches: 14. The germline CDR1 and CDR2 sequences are LNHDA and SQIVND (reference sequence). The CDR3 DNA sequence: TGTGCCAGTCATGGGGGGACAGGAGCCCCAACTGGGGCCAACGTCCTGACTTTC. Its translation is CASHGGTGAPTGANVLTF.

This clone has just a few counts. The rearrangement joins TRBV7-2 to TRBJ2-7; TRBD2 is a possible D gene (5 bases). The CDR3 covers 14 residues. Trimming took off 5 bases at V and 2 bases at J, with 13 bases between the two ends. The germline gives CDR1 SGHTA, CDR2 FQGNSA. The CDR3 DNA follows: TGTGCCAGCAGCATAGGACTTCCGCCCTACGAGCAGTACTTC. Protein product: CASSIGLPPYEQYF.

The rearrangement uses TRBV9 and TRBJ1-3; D uncertain. From germline, CDR1 is SGDLS and CDR2 YYNGEE. This CDR3 comprises 15 residues. V lost 2 bases and J lost 1, with 10 bases in between. The CDR3 is CASSVEGGSGNTIYF. Here the CDR3 DNA reads TGTGCCAGCAGCGTCGAGGGAGGGTCTGGAAACACCATATATTTT.

J is TRBJ1-2 and V is TRBV5-1, with 9 positions matching TRBD1. The CDR3 contains 16 residues. Germline V CDR1 and CDR2: SGHRS, YFSETQ. The J segment lost 6 bases and the V segment lost 3 bases, leaving 12 bases of the junction unmatched. The chain's CDR3 is CASSSGPQGASNGYTF. CDR3 bases: TGCGCCAGCAGCTCTGGACCACAGGGGGCGTCGAATGGCTACACCTTC.

CDR3 in DNA: TGTGCCAGCAGCCCACATGCAGGAGGTCCCCTCAATGAGCAGTTCTTC. It translates to CASSPHAGGPLNEQFF. The chain recombines TRBV5-6 with TRBJ2-1; maybe TRBD2 (5 bases). Germline V gene data show CDR1 as SGHDT and CDR2 as YYEEEE. The CDR3 has 16 amino acids. V lost 4 bases and J 6 bases, leaving 20 bases between the germline ends.

This chain links TRBV27 with TRBJ2-1; D is unresolved. The CDR3 totals 13 residues. Germline V CDR1 and CDR2: MNHEY, SMNVEV (reference sequence). Trimming stripped 2 bases from V and 7 bases from J, with 9 bases between. In DNA, the CDR3 is TGTGCCAGCAGTTTAAGCAGGAAAAATGAGCAGTTCTTC. Translation: CASSLSRKNEQFF.